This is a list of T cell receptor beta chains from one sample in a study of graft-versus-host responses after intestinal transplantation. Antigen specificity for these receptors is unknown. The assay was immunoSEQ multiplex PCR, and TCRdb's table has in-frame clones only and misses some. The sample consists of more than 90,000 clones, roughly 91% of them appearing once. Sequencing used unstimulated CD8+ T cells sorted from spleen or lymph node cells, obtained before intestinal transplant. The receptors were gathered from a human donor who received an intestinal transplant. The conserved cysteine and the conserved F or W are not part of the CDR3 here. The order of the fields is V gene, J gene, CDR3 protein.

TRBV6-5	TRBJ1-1	ASSPGPGLNTEAF
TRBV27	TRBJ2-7	ASSDVLAGGPSEQY
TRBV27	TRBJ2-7	ASSLVGTVGAYEQY
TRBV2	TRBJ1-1	ASSEAHGQAFMNTEAF
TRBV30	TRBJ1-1	AWSITGEAF
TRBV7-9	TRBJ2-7	ASSPGTSGYEQY
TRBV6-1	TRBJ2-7	ASSAGGTGSDEQY
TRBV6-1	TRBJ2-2	ASSEVPAGGWTGELF
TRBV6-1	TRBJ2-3	ASSDRMGGTDTQY
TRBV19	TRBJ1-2	ASSIDLAGGPYGYT
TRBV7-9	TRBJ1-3	ASSHRDIGNTIY
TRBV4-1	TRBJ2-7	ASSQGRTFSSEQY
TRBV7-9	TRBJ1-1	ASSSQGAWTEAF
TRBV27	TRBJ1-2	ATRDAGVLYGYT
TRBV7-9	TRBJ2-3	ASSLVGGYTSDTQY
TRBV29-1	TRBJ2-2	SVGTDRVISSGELF
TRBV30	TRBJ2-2	AWSVRLANTGELF
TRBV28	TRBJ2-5	ASSRLAAVETQY
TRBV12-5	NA	ASGRPGTGSYEQY
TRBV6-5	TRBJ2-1	ASSYSRRNEQF
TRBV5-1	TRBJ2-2	ASSLEPHGLAGGYTGELF
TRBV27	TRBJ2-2	ASSPLASAGELF
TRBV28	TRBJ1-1	ASSSSGIGLNTEAF
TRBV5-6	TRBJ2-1	ASSLRALYNEQF
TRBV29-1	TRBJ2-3	SVLDQGEADTQY
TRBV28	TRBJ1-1	ASSSTGENTEAF
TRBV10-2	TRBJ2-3	ASRSSRADTQY
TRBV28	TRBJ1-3	ASSVPGGGGNTIY
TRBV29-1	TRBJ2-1	SVGGQVGNNEQF
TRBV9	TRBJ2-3	ASREGQGSTDTQY
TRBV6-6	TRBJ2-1	ASRQRTGNEQF
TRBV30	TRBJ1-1	AWSVLMNTEAF
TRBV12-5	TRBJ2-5	ASGLLLFTGRETQY
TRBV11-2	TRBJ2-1	ASSLGDGGAHEQF
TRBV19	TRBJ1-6	ASSTGTGVTPLH
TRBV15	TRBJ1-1	ATSFPGTGTNTEAF
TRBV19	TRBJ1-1	ASSPREGAGTEAF
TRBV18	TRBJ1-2	ASSPGSRYGYT
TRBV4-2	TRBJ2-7	ASSQEGDAAGGSYEQY
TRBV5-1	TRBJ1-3	ASSLSPRQGNTIY
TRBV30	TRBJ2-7	ACRRQGTYEQY
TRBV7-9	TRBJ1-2	ASSLGSIGNYGYT
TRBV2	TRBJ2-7	ASSVGGTYEQY
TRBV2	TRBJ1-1	ASSDRALGAF
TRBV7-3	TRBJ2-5	ASSLHRGQGETQY
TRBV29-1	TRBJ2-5	SVRGGKGIRVSGETQY
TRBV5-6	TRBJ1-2	ASSLASGDPTNPYGYT
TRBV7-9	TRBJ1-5	ASSRESNQPQH
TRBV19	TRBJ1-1	ASSETGGKAF
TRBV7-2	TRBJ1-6	ASSSSRESYNSPLH
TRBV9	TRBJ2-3	ASSVEGVAGFTDTQY
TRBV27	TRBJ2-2	ASRPGTSGYGELF
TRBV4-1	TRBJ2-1	ASSQETKLAGVISEQF
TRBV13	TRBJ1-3	ASSSTGTTGNTIY
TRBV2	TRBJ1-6	ASRTDSSYNSPLH
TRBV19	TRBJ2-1	ASSHGQGSSYNEQF
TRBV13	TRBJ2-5	ASSYPGQQETQY
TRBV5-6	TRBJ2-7	ASSGGSSYEQY